This TCR beta chain was recorded in a study of T cell responses to AZD1222 COVID-19 vaccine. The data were produced by immunoSEQ multiplex PCR, yet TCRdb's version contains in-frame clones alone and is incomplete. Of some 150,000 clones in the sample, roughly 92% are singletons; the top ten hold 2.6%. The germline V gene encodes CDR1 LGHDT and CDR2 YNNKEL (reference sequence). V lost 1 base, J lost 0 bases, and 5 bases stayed unmatched. The CDR3 totals 16 residues. The origin of this receptor is an adult in good health. The J gene is TRBJ1-2, the V gene TRBV3-1 (or the pseudogene TRBV3-2); 7 bases are a match to TRBD1. Sequenced material: peripheral blood, taken on day 0 of AZD1222 vaccination. CDR3 bases: TGTGCCAGCAGCCAAGTCGCCGGGACAGCTAACTATGGCTACACCTTC. Its translation is CASSQVAGTANYGYTF.